The 5 T cell receptor beta chains listed next were all sequenced from one sample in a study of blood T cell repertoires in COVID-19. Libraries were prepared by immunoSEQ multiplex PCR; TCRdb keeps only in-frame clonotypes and omits some of them. The sample holds 200,000 to 250,000 clones, more than 80% seen once. Sequencing was performed on peripheral blood. The receptors were sampled from a man aged 25-45 years with COVID-19, enrolled during active disease.

The chain links TRBV2 to TRBJ2-7; a weak D match, TRBD1 (6 bases). The CDR3 is 15 residues long. V shed 6 bases and J shed 4 bases, with 19 bases lying between them. Germline values: CDR1 SNHLY, CDR2 FYNNEI. The CDR3 sequence is CASSTNRELPYEQYF. In nucleotides, the CDR3 is TGTGCCAGCAGCACTAACAGGGAACTCCCTTACGAGCAGTACTTC.

The count of this clone is one. The chain links TRBV5-4 to TRBJ1-1; TRBD1 agrees at 10 bases. Germline assignment: CDR1 SGHNT and CDR2 YYREEE (reference sequence). V gave up 4 bases and J gave up 5 bases; unmatched junction bases: 8. This CDR3 contains 15 residues. The CDR3 reads CASSRIGGQGTEAFF. The CDR3 DNA follows: TGTGCCAGCAGCCGGATTGGGGGACAGGGGACTGAAGCTTTCTTT.

The chain links TRBV6-5 to TRBJ2-1, with D possibly matching TRBD1 (6 bases). V gave up 6 bases and J gave up 5 bases, with 17 bases separating them. The V gene's germline CDR1 is MNHEY and CDR2 SVGAGI. This CDR3 contains 15 residues. The CDR3 reads CASRVDRLRHNEQFF. CDR3 in DNA: TGTGCCAGCAGAGTAGACAGGCTACGACACAATGAGCAGTTCTTC.

V and J are TRBV28 and TRBJ2-4; D not resolved. The CDR3 is 17 residues long. The V end lost 4 bases, the J end lost 0 bases, and 16 bases lay between the germline ends. The germline V gene has CDR1 MDHEN and CDR2 SYDVKM. The DNA for the CDR3 is TGTGCCAGCAGTTCTTTAAGGAGTACGGTAGCCAAAAACATTCAGTACTTC. This sequence encodes CASSSLRSTVAKNIQYF. Full variable domain (remainder filled in from reference TRBV28 and TRBJ2-4): DVKVTQSSRYLVKRTGEKVFLECVQDMDHENMFWYRQDPGLGLRLIYFSYDVKMKEKGDIPEGYSVSREKKERFSLILESASTNQTSMYLCASSSLRSTVAKNIQYFGAGTRLSVL.

The V and J genes are TRBV2 and TRBJ2-7; 13 bases agree with TRBD2. Germline-derived CDR1 and CDR2 are SNHLY and FYNNEI. The V segment lost 6 bases and the J segment 5 bases; nucleotides outside the gene matches: 7. The CDR3 has 15 residues. The CDR3 sequence: CASRTGLAGTDEQYF. In nucleotides, the CDR3 is TGTGCCAGCAGGACGGGACTAGCGGGGACCGACGAGCAGTACTTC.